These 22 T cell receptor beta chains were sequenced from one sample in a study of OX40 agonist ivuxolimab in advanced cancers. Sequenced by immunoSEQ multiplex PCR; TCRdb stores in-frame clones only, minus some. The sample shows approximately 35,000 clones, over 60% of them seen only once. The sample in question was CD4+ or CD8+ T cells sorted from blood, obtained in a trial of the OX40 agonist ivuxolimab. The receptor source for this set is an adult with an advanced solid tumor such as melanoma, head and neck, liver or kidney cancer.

The CDR3 DNA reads as TGTGCCAGCAGCTGGGGCAGGGAGACCCAGTACTTC. This translates into CASSWGRETQYF. This sequence joins TRBV7-9 and TRBJ2-5, with a tentative D call TRBD1 (5 bases). This CDR3 has 12 residues. Germline CDR1 reads SEHNR; CDR2 reads FQNEAQ (reference sequence). The V end lost 4 bases, the J end lost 5 bases, and 8 bases lay between the germline ends.

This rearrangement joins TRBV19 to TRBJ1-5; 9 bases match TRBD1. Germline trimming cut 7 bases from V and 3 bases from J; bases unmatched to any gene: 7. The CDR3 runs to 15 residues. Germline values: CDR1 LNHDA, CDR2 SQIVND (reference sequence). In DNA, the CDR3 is TGTGCCAGTACCCCGGGACAGGGACACAATCAGCCCCAGCATTTT. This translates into CASTPGQGHNQPQHF.

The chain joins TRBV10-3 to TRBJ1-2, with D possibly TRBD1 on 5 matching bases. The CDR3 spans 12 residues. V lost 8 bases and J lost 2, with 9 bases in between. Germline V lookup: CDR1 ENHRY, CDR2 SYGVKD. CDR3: CAIQDSNYGYTF. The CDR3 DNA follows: TGTGCCATCCAAGACAGCAACTATGGCTACACCTTC.

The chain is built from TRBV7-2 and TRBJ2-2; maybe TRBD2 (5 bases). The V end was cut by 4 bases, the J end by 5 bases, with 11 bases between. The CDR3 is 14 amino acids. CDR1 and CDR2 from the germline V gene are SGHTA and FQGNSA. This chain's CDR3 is CASSSGLRTGELFF. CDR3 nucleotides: TGTGCCAGCAGCTCAGGACTGCGGACCGGGGAGCTGTTTTTT.

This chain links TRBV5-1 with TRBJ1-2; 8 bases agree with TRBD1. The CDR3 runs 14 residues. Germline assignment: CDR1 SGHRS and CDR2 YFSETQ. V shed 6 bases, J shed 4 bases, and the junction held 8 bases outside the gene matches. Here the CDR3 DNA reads TGCGCCAGCAAGCCCGGGACAGGTATCTATGGCTACACCTTC. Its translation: CASKPGTGIYGYTF.

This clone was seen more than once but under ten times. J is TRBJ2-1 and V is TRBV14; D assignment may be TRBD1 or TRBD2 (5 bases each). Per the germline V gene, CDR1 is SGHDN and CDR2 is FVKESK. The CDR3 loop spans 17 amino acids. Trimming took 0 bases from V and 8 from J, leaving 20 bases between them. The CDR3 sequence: CASSQDESARGLYEQFF. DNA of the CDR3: TGTGCCAGCAGCCAAGACGAATCGGCGAGGGGCCTGTATGAGCAGTTCTTC.

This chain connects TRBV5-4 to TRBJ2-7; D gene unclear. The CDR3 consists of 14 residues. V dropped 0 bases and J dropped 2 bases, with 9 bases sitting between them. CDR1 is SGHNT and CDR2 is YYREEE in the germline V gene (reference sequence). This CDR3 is CASSLAETPYEQYF. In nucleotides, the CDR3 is TGTGCCAGCAGCTTGGCGGAAACTCCCTACGAGCAGTACTTC.

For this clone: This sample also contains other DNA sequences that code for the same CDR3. CDR3 region: CASSRGGPSSGNTIYF. As DNA, the CDR3 is TGTGCCAGCTCTCGTGGGGGGCCGAGCTCTGGAAACACCATATATTTT. This chain connects TRBV18 to TRBJ1-3; D is perhaps TRBD1 (6 bases). This CDR3 has 16 amino acids. CDR1 KGHSH and CDR2 LQKENI come from the germline V gene. The V end was cut by 6 bases, the J end by 0 bases, with 15 bases between.

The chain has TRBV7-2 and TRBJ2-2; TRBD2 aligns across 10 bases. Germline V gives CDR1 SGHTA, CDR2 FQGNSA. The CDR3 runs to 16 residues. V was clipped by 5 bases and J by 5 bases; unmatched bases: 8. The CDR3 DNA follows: TGTGCCAGCAGCGCGAGCGGGGGGGCCGGAACCGGGGAGCTGTTTTTT. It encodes CASSASGGAGTGELFF.

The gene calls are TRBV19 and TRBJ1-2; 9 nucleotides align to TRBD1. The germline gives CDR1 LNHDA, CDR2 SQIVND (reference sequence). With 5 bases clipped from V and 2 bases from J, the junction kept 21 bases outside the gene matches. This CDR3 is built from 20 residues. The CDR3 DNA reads TGTGCCAGTAGTTCGCTTGGGGCCCTCGTCGGGACAGGGAAAAACTATGGCTACACCTTC. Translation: CASSSLGALVGTGKNYGYTF.

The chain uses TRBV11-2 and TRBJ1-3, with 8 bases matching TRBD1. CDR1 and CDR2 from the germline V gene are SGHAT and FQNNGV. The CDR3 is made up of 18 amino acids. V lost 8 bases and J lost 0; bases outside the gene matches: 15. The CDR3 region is CASRSSGTGLFSGNTIYF. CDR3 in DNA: TGTGCCAGCCGTAGCAGCGGGACAGGCTTATTCTCTGGAAACACCATATATTTT.

The chain's CDR3 is CASSVGSLRGGTIYF. The CDR3, as DNA: TGTGCCAGCAGCGTAGGATCCTTGCGAGGGGGCACCATATATTTT. The J gene is TRBJ1-3, the V gene TRBV9; TRBD1 is a possible D gene (6 bases). The V end lost 0 bases, the J end lost 9 bases, and 16 bases lay between the germline ends. The CDR3 totals 15 residues. Germline lookup yields CDR1 SGDLS and CDR2 YYNGEE.

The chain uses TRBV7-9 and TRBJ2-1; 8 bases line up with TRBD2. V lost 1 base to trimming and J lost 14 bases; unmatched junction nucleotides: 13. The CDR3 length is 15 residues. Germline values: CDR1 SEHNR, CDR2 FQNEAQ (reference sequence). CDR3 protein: CASSLVNTTGGLEFF. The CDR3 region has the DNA TGTGCCAGCAGCTTAGTGAACACTACGGGGGGGCTGGAGTTCTTC.

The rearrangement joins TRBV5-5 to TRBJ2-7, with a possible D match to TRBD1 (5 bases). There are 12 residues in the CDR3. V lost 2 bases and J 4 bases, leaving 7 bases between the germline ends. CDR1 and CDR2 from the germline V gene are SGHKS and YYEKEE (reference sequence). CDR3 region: CASSFQGYEQYF. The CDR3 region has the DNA TGTGCCAGCAGCTTCCAGGGTTACGAGCAGTACTTC.

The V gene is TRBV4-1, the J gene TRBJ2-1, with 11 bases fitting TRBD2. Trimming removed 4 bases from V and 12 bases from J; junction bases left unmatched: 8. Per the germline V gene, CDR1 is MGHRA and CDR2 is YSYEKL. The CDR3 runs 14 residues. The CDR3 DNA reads TGCGCCAGCAGCCGGATAGCGGGGGGGCCGAGGCAGTTCTTC. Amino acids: CASSRIAGGPRQFF.

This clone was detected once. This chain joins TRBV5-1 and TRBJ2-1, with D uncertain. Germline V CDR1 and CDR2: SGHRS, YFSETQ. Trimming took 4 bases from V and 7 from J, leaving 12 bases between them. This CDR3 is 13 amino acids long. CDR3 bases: TGCGCCAGCAGCCGTAGTAGCAGGAATGAGCAGTTCTTC. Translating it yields CASSRSSRNEQFF.

The CDR3 DNA is TGTGCCAGCAGTGAATCTCAGGGCACCGGGGAGCTGTTTTTT. Translated, it gives CASSESQGTGELFF. This chain uses TRBV6-1 with TRBJ2-2; TRBD1 is a possible D gene (5 bases). Trimming left V 2 bases short and J 4 bases short, with 8 bases between. CDR1 and CDR2 from the germline V gene are MNHNS and SASEGT. CDR3 length: 14 residues.

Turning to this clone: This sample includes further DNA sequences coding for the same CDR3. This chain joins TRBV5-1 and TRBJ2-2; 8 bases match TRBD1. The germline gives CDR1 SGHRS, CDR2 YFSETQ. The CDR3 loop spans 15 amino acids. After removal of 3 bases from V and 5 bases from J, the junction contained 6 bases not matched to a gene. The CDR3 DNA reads TGCGCCAGCAGCTACGACAGGGGTGGAACCGGGGAGCTGTTTTTT. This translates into CASSYDRGGTGELFF. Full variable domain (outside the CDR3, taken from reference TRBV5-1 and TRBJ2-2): KAGVTQTPRYLIKTRGQQVTLSCSPISGHRSVSWYQQTPGQGLQFLFEYFSETQRNKGNFPGRFSGRQFSNSRSEMNVSTLELGDSALYLCASSYDRGGTGELFFGEGSRLTVL.

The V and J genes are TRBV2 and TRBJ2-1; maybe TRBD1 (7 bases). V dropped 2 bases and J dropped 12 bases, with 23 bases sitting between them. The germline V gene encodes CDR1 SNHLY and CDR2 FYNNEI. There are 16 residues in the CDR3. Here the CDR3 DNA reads TGTGCCAGCAGTGAAAGGAGGGACAGCGCTACGATTGGGCAGTTCTTC. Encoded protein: CASSERRDSATIGQFF.

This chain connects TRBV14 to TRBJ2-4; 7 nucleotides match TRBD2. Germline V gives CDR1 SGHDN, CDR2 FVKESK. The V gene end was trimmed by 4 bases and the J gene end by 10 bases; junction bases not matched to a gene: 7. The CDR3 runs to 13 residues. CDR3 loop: CASSLMGGGIQYF. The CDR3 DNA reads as TGTGCCAGCAGCCTGATGGGGGGAGGGATTCAGTACTTC.

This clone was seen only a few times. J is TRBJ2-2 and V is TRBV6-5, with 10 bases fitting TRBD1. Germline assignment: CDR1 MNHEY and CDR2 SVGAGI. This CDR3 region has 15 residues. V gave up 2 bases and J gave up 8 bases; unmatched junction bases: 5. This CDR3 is CASSYPDRGLGELFF. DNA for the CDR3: TGTGCCAGCAGTTACCCCGACAGGGGGCTTGGGGAGCTGTTTTTT.

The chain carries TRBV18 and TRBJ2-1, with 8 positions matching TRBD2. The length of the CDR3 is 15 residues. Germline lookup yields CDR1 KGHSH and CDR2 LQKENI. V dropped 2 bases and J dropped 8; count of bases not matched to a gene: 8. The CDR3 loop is CASSPGRGGWDEQFF. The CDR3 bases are TGTGCCAGCTCACCAGGACGGGGGGGCTGGGATGAGCAGTTCTTC.